The rows below give T cell receptor beta chains drawn from one sample of a study of cytomegalovirus exposure and HLA in healthy donors. The protocol was immunoSEQ multiplex PCR, while the TCRdb copy is restricted to in-frame clones and leaves out a portion. This repertoire shows approximately 89,000 clones, 55% to 80% found once; its top ten account for over 0.95%. Sequences were obtained from PBMCs. The receptors were sampled from a female donor in good health and CMV-seronegative. The CDR3 runs from the conserved cysteine through the conserved F or W. The D gene is left open where the match is weak. Clone size is shown for a subset of rows, as once, few, many or a class of expanded clone.

V gene	clone size	J gene	D gene	CDR3 length	CDR3 DNA	CDR3 protein
TRBV14	NA	TRBJ2-5	TRBD2	15	TGTGCCAGCAGCCAGAGAGCGGGGGGCCAAGAGACCCAGTACTTC	CASSQRAGGQETQYF
TRBV5-1	NA	TRBJ2-1	TRBD2	15	TGCGCCAGCAGCTGGGGACTAGCGGGAGACAATGAGCAGTTCTTC	CASSWGLAGDNEQFF
TRBV11-2	NA	TRBJ1-1	NA	16	TGTGCCAGCAGCTCTGGGTGGTCCTACAGGAACACTGAAGCTTTCTTT	CASSSGWSYRNTEAFF
TRBV7-2	NA	TRBJ1-5	NA	15	TGTGCCAGCAGCTTCAAGGGGGGGGGCAATCAGCCCCAGCATTTT	CASSFKGGGNQPQHF
TRBV7-8	NA	TRBJ1-2	TRBD1	16	TGTGCCAGCAGCGGACTGGGACAGCCATTTAACTATGGCTACACCTTC	CASSGLGQPFNYGYTF
TRBV5-1	NA	TRBJ2-7	TRBD2	14	TGCGCCAGCAGCGAGCGGGGCCCCTCCTACGAGCAGTACTTC	CASSERGPSYEQYF
TRBV5-6	NA	TRBJ1-2	TRBD1	16	TGTGCCAGCAGCGACGGGACAGGGGGACCTGAATATGGCTACACCTTC	CASSDGTGGPEYGYTF
TRBV2	NA	TRBJ2-2	NA	15	TGTGCCAGCAGCCCTCGCCTAGCAGACACCGGGGAGCTGTTTTTT	CASSPRLADTGELFF
TRBV4-2	NA	TRBJ1-4	NA	16	TGTGCCAGCAGCCAAGATGGCGGAACAACTAATGAAAAACTGTTTTTT	CASSQDGGTTNEKLFF
TRBV4-1	few	TRBJ1-2	NA	15	TGCGCCAGCAGCCCCCAGGACAGAAACCAGTTCGGCTACACCTTC	CASSPQDRNQFGYTF